This T cell receptor beta chain appears in the sequencing data of a study of Graves' ophthalmopathy and Graves' hyperthyroidism. Regarding the study as a whole: Built on 13 signatures, a model told ophthalmopathy apart from stable hyperthyroidism with around 90% sensitivity and approximately 81% specificity.

This clonotype was detected a few times. Antigen specificity is unknown. Germline loops: CDR1 MNHEY, CDR2 SVGEGT. This CDR3 contains 15 residues. V was pared by 0 bases and J by 6 bases, with 3 bases of the junction left unmatched. Investigators amplified TCR beta CDR3 regions from RNA transcripts. Amplification began with first-round RT-PCR using HTBI primers, then second-round multiplex PCR was performed. TCRdb re-called the multiplex PCR reads with MiXCR, one entry per CDR3 protein. Altogether under 800,000 distinct CDR3 sequences are present, 20% to 25% being singletons, with the ten largest covering more than 5.5%. No progression to ophthalmopathy over 18 months defined stable hyperthyroidism. Patients with other autoimmune diseases, uncontrolled infections, pregnancy or lactation were excluded. PBMCs originated in less than 11 ml of fresh peripheral blood.

The TCR sequence derives from a woman younger than 35 with stable Graves' hyperthyroidism. Some clones in this sample may be carry-over from other donors' samples. What was sequenced was peripheral blood. V and J are TRBV6-2 or TRBV6-3 and TRBJ1-5; 9 bases agree with TRBD1. CDR3 coding DNA: TGTGCCAGCAGTTACTCAACAGGGGGCCTTCAGCCCCAGCATTTT. Amino acids: CASSYSTGGLQPQHF.